The 18 T cell receptor beta chains below were found in one sample sequenced in a study of T cell repertoires in cytomegalovirus infection (dated by TCRdb to between 2017 and 2020). No antigen has been assigned to these receptors. The treatment or condition label of this sample denotes: in vitro stimulation with specific CMV peptide epitopes to enrich CMV-specific T cells. The sequencing machine was an Illumina HiSeq 1500. TCRdb reran the public reads through fastp at Q25 and MiXCR, keeping productive beta chains. Rows with one shared CDR3 protein collapse into an entry with the most common genes and DNA. Across this sample there are about 920,000 distinct CDR3 sequences, with less than 40% seen only once. The top ten hold around 15% of the sample. Here the sequenced sample was cultured CD8+ T cells from PBMCs, taken from culture after CMV antigen stimulation. The origin of the receptors is a human donor in good health (CMV status not recorded). Some clones in this sample may be carry-over from other donors' samples.

V gene TRBV5-1 combines with J gene TRBJ1-3; D unresolved. CDR3 length: 14 amino acids. CDR1 SGHRS and CDR2 YFSETQ come from the germline V gene. V dropped 1 base and J dropped 4 bases, with 9 bases sitting between them. CDR3 amino acids: CASSLSLEGNTIYF. Here the CDR3 DNA reads TGCGCCAGCAGCTTGAGCCTAGAAGGAAACACCATATATTTT.

This clonotype occurred a few times. This chain connects TRBV7-3 to TRBJ2-1; D call uncertain. The CDR3 consists of 14 residues. The V and J ends lost 5 bases and 3 bases respectively, with 11 bases between them. Germline V lookup: CDR1 SGHTA, CDR2 FQGTGA. CDR3 protein: CASSLEDGYNEQFF. Written as DNA, the CDR3 is TGTGCCAGCAGCCTTGAGGACGGCTACAATGAGCAGTTCTTC.

The rearrangement links TRBV2 to TRBJ2-1; 10 bases match TRBD2. V was clipped by 2 bases and J by 1 base; unmatched bases: 5. In germline, CDR1 is SNHLY, CDR2 FYNNEI. This CDR3 is built from 17 residues. The CDR3 is CASSESGGAGSYNEQFF. In DNA, the CDR3 is TGTGCCAGCAGTGAAAGCGGGGGGGCTGGGTCCTACAATGAGCAGTTCTTC. The complete variable domain, with remaining parts taken from reference TRBV2 and TRBJ2-1, reads EPEVTQTPSHQVTQMGQEVILRCVPISNHLYFYWYRQILGQKVEFLVSFYNNEISEKSEIFDDQFSVERPDGSNFTLKIRSTKLEDSAMYFCASSESGGAGSYNEQFFGPGTRLTVL.

The chain couples TRBV27 to TRBJ1-1, with D possibly TRBD1 on 5 matching bases. The germline V and J ends were trimmed by 5 bases and 5 bases, with 12 bases remaining between them. This CDR3 comprises 13 residues. The germline V gene has CDR1 MNHEY and CDR2 SMNVEV (reference sequence). CDR3 in amino acids: CASSVTEGTEAFF. The CDR3 DNA reads as TGTGCCAGCAGTGTAACAGAGGGGACTGAAGCTTTCTTT.

This clonotype occurred a few times. The rearrangement links TRBV11-1 to TRBJ2-3, with D possibly being TRBD1 (6 bases). This CDR3 is built from 15 residues. The germline V gene encodes CDR1 SGHAT and CDR2 FQDESV (reference sequence). Trimming took 5 bases from V and 5 from J, leaving 17 bases between them. This CDR3 reads CASSDGSGGQDTQYF. For the CDR3, the DNA is TGTGCCAGCAGCGATGGGTCTGGGGGACAAGATACGCAGTATTTT. Based on the CDR3 plus reference TRBV11-1 and TRBJ2-3, the full variable domain is EAEVAQSPRYKITEKSQAVAFWCDPISGHATLYWYRQILGQGPELLVQFQDESVVDDSQLPKDRFSAERLKGVDSTLKIQPAELGDSAMYLCASSDGSGGQDTQYFGPGTRLTVL.

This chain connects TRBV4-1 to TRBJ1-1; a possible D gene is TRBD1 (6 bases). The germline gives CDR1 MGHRA, CDR2 YSYEKL. The CDR3 loop spans 15 amino acids. The V end lost 0 bases, the J end lost 3 bases, and 11 bases lay between the germline ends. CDR3: CASSQEAGVYTEAFF. The CDR3 DNA reads as TGCGCCAGCAGCCAAGAAGCAGGGGTTTACACTGAAGCTTTCTTT.

V gene TRBV10-3 combines with J gene TRBJ1-1; D uncertain. V lost 6 bases to trimming and J lost 2 bases, with 4 bases between them. The CDR3 is 11 residues long. Germline assignment: CDR1 ENHRY and CDR2 SYGVKD. DNA for the CDR3: TGTGCCATCAGAAGAAACACTGAAGCTTTCTTT. Encoded protein: CAIRRNTEAFF.

Ten or more counts support this clonotype. This sequence joins TRBV7-8 and TRBJ2-2; perhaps TRBD2 as D (6 bases). Germline CDR1 and CDR2: SGHVS and FQNEAQ. Trimming removed 0 bases from V and 4 bases from J, with 15 bases in between. The CDR3 contains 17 residues. CDR3 loop: CASSLARRGRGTGELFF. Written as DNA, the CDR3 is TGTGCCAGCAGCTTAGCTCGGAGGGGCCGGGGCACCGGGGAGCTGTTTTTT.

The count of this clonotype is one. V usage is TRBV25-1 and J usage is TRBJ1-1; D unresolved. Germline loops: CDR1 MGHDK, CDR2 SYGVNS. This CDR3 region has 13 residues. V lost 8 bases and J 4 bases, leaving 14 bases between the germline ends. The CDR3 spells CASGVGGGTEAFF. The CDR3 region has the DNA TGTGCCAGCGGTGTTGGTGGAGGCACTGAAGCTTTCTTT. The full variable domain, completed using reference TRBV25-1 and TRBJ1-1, is EADIYQTPRYLVIGTGKKITLECSQTMGHDKMYWYQQDPGMELHLIHYSYGVNSTEKGDLSSESTVSRIRTEHFPLTLESARPSHTSQYLCASGVGGGTEAFFGQGTRLTVV.

The genes are TRBV10-3 and TRBJ2-1; 12 bases fit TRBD2. The CDR3 runs 17 residues. Unmatched junction bases numbered 4, after V lost 3 bases and J lost 1 base. Germline assignment: CDR1 ENHRY and CDR2 SYGVKD. CDR3 sequence (DNA): TGTGCCATCAGTGAACTAGCGGGGGGCGGGTCCTACAATGAGCAGTTCTTC. Its translation is CAISELAGGGSYNEQFF.

On this clonotype: Its ends do not fully match the called genes, so a read error is possible. The gene calls are TRBV6-1 and TRBJ2-1; 8 bases agree with TRBD2. Per germline, CDR1 MNHNS and CDR2 SASEGT. CDR3 length: 16 residues. This CDR3 is CACSEGAGGGYNEQFF. The DNA for the CDR3 is TGTGCCTGCAGCGAGGGAGCCGGGGGGGGGTACAATGAGCAGTTCTTC.

The chain recombines TRBV12-5 with TRBJ2-1, with TRBD2 matching 7 bases. Germline values: CDR1 LGHNT, CDR2 FRNRAP. Losses at the gene ends were 5 bases for V and 4 bases for J; bases not matched to a gene: 8. The CDR3 is made up of 15 amino acids. DNA of the CDR3: TGTGCTAGTGGTACCTTGGGGGGGGTTTACAATGAGCAGTTCTTC. Its translation is CASGTLGGVYNEQFF.

The chain joins TRBV20-1 to TRBJ2-3, with 8 bases matching TRBD2. The CDR3 contains 14 residues. Trimming removed 6 bases from V and 10 bases from J; junction bases left unmatched: 15. Germline CDR1 is DFQATT and CDR2 is SNEGSKA (reference sequence). The CDR3: CSAPTRTSYQPQYF. The CDR3 DNA sequence: TGCAGTGCCCCCACCCGGACTAGCTATCAACCGCAGTATTTT.

The V gene is TRBV7-9, the J gene TRBJ1-1; 7 bases fit TRBD1. Germline CDR1 SEHNR, CDR2 FQNEAQ (reference sequence). V lost 3 bases to trimming and J lost 6 bases; unmatched junction nucleotides: 7. This CDR3 spans 14 amino acids. This CDR3 is CASSFEGAPPEAFF. CDR3 sequence (DNA): TGTGCCAGCAGCTTCGAGGGGGCACCACCTGAAGCTTTCTTT.

This clonotype was observed a few times. The chain joins TRBV19 to TRBJ2-7; D perhaps matches TRBD2 (6 bases). CDR3 length: 15 amino acids. Germline assignment: CDR1 LNHDA and CDR2 SQIVND (reference sequence). V lost 2 bases and J 2 bases, leaving 13 bases between the germline ends. CDR3 sequence: CASSIPGTPPYEQYF. CDR3 bases: TGTGCCAGTAGTATACCAGGGACTCCCCCCTACGAGCAGTACTTC.

The V call is TRBV5-1, the J call TRBJ2-1; TRBD1 is a possible D gene (5 bases). Per germline, CDR1 SGHRS and CDR2 YFSETQ. V was clipped by 4 bases and J by 6 bases, with 17 bases between them. The CDR3 contains 15 residues. The CDR3 reads CASSPQGEPINEQFF. The CDR3 DNA reads as TGCGCCAGCAGCCCGCAAGGGGAACCGATCAATGAGCAGTTCTTC.

This chain uses TRBV20-1 with TRBJ2-3; D is possibly TRBD2 (5 bases). Trimming left V 4 bases short and J 1 base short, with 18 bases between. Germline V gene lookup returns CDR1 DFQATT and CDR2 SNEGSKA (reference sequence). This CDR3 is built from 16 residues. The CDR3 sequence: CSAISGTDYGTDTQYF. The CDR3 DNA is TGCAGTGCTATCTCGGGCACAGACTACGGCACAGATACGCAGTATTTT.

This clonotype came up once. The genes are TRBV12-5 and TRBJ1-6, with 11 bases matching TRBD1. V lost 7 bases, J lost 10 bases, and 12 bases stayed unmatched. The CDR3 has 16 residues. CDR1 is LGHNT and CDR2 is FRNRAP in the germline V gene. DNA for the CDR3: TGTGCTAGTGTCGCTCCGGGACAGGGGGTTTGGTCACCCCTCCACTTT. It is translated as CASVAPGQGVWSPLHF.